This T cell receptor (beta chain) appears in the sequencing data of a study of identifying expanded T cells in peripheral blood. V lost 0 bases and J lost 8, with 9 bases in between. Looked up from germline, CDR1 is SGDLS and CDR2 is YYNGEE. The CDR3 runs 14 residues. General study points: Variance in clone template counts between approximately 2-week samples significantly increased with total template count across all healthy donors. Technical replicates showed 0.9 to 1.5 changed clones; roughly two weeks roughly 15; four weeks 19.

A note on this clone: Its antigen remains unknown.

Profiling relied on immunoSEQ multiplex PCR, and the TCRdb table lists in-frame clones only, not all of them. The sample holds some 93,000 clones, approximately 85% seen once. During the collection period, no donor immune events like infections were recorded. V usage is TRBV9 and J usage is TRBJ1-6, with D hard to call. The TCR was taken from a person aged 18 to 75 in good health. The material sequenced was blood. The CDR3 DNA sequence: TGTGCCAGCAGCGTAGGGCCAGAGTATTCACCCCTCCACTTT. Amino acids: CASSVGPEYSPLHF.